This T cell receptor (beta chain) was identified during a study of blood T cell repertoires in COVID-19 (dated by TCRdb to 2020 to 2022). For context, the study as a whole: The collaborator samples originated in the United States, Italy and Spain and spanned the acute and convalescent phases of COVID-19. The prospective study material was composed of cDNA or gDNA derived from T cells, B-cell-depleted T cells, or PBMCs. Samples came from the ongoing ImmuneRACE study (first 160 participants) plus 1,254 subjects from 6 global collaborators. The repertoires were released in a freely available public database meant as a resource for research on the immune response to SARS-CoV-2. The sample metadata nearly always contained a de-identified subject ID, COVID-19 status, age in years and sex. Where HLA class I and class II types were available, the types were taken from metadata supplied by the sample provider, not from assay-based typing. Subjects who had been exposed to COVID-19, were actively infected with it, or had recovered from it provided the deeply sampled blood TCRbeta repertoires that made up the dataset.

Worth noting for this clone: Its specific antigen is unknown. The record has no base qualities; no much larger clone is one base away.

The immunoSEQ Assay, a bias-controlled multiplex PCR, was used to amplify TCRbeta CDR3 regions from genomic DNA. Per the source publication's procedure: The number of nucleated cells in each sample was estimated by amplification of reference gene primers within the assay. To quantify the absolute abundance of each unique TCRbeta CDR3 rearrangement, sequence reads were collapsed and filtered. For each sample, productive Simpson clonality was calculated by taking the square root of Simpson's diversity index across productive rearrangements. Entries here come from immuneACCESS through TCRdb and include only in-frame sequences with V and J called. Some clones fail to appear in such tables; in the studies checked, an unresolved V gene covers under half of the shortfall, and the cause of the remainder is unknown. V and J calls plus clone size are reproduced from that table; the DNA served to infer D and trimming. A total of 390,000 or so clones appear in this sample, roughly nine tenths of them only once. The ten largest make up about 1% of the sample.

Summary of the overall study and its limitations: Clinical and demographic metadata were provided uncurated, with the amount varying by source and participant.

Participants in the prospective study were aged roughly 18 to 100 years, lived in some 24 United States geographic areas, and enrolled through a virtual design. In the prospective study, participants were assigned to cohorts based on the clinical history participants reported in a screening survey and a study questionnaire. ImmuneRACE Cohort 3 recovered participants were defined by two consecutive negative NP/OP PCR tests, healthcare professional clearance, or symptom resolution. Each participant in the prospective study had whole blood, serum and a nasopharyngeal or oropharyngeal swab collected by mobile phlebotomists. Over a 2-month period, participants in the prospective study had the option of providing additional blood draws and questionnaires. Prospective study blood samples were shipped either frozen or at room temperature before DNA extraction. Sample: PBMCs or T cells enriched from blood (not recorded which). This clonotype was sampled from a man aged 18 to 30 who had recovered from COVID-19.

The DNA is as follows: TGTGCCAGCAGTCCCTTTACTAGCGGGAGGGCCAATGAGCAGTTCTTC. Its product reads: CASSPFTSGRANEQFF. The chain employs TRBV28 and TRBJ2-1; 13 central bases correspond to TRBD2. The CDR3 goes from the cysteine to the phenylalanine over 16 residues. Only the CDR3 DNA stays, 48 bases, in frame from base 1. V ends up 5 bases short and J 6 bases short, with an unmatched junction base count of 7. The germline V gene gives CDR1 as MDHEN and CDR2 as SYDVKM.